Each of the 22 T cell receptor beta chains below was sequenced from the same sample in a study of T-cell reconstitution after alpha-beta-depleted transplantation in children. Researchers prepared the TCRbeta library using unique molecular identifiers, the study reports. Via MiXCR, TCRdb re-called the PCR reads, giving one row per CDR3 protein. The profile shows about 610,000 distinct CDR3 sequences, under 12% of them singletons. The sequencing here drew on PBMCs from the stem cell graft donor, taken from the stem cell graft. All receptors come from a human donor who donated a stem cell graft to a child with acute myeloid leukemia.

This clonotype was picked up many times. The chain carries TRBV12-3 or TRBV12-4 and TRBJ2-2; 7 bases map to TRBD2. The CDR3 is 16 residues long. V gave up 5 bases and J gave up 3 bases; unmatched junction bases: 9. The CDR3 DNA is TGTGCCAGCAGTACTCCCGGGACTACCTACACCGGGGAGCTGTTTTTT. This gives the protein CASSTPGTTYTGELFF.

This clonotype was seen at least ten times. This chain uses TRBV20-1 with TRBJ2-3, with a possible D match to TRBD1 (5 bases). With 5 bases removed from V and 4 bases from J, the gap between germline ends came to 10 bases. The CDR3 runs 12 residues. Germline assignment: CDR1 DFQATT and CDR2 SNEGSKA (reference sequence). CDR3 loop: CSASRGPDTQYF. The DNA for the CDR3 is TGCAGTGCTTCAAGGGGCCCAGATACGCAGTATTTT.

This clonotype was seen repeatedly, ten times or more. The CDR3 DNA is TGTGCCAGCAGTTACTTGGGGTCAAGGGAGACCCAGTACTTC. Its translation is CASSYLGSRETQYF. V is TRBV6-2 or TRBV6-3 and J is TRBJ2-5; D remains unclear. Germline V CDR1 and CDR2: MNHEY, SVGEGT. The CDR3 sequence is 14 residues long. V lost 1 base, J lost 5 bases, and 11 bases lay in between.

There are many counts of this clonotype. The J gene is TRBJ2-5, the V gene TRBV25-1; possibly TRBD2 for D (7 bases). Trimming removed 3 bases from V and 5 bases from J, with 22 bases in between. The CDR3 sequence is 17 residues long. CDR1 MGHDK and CDR2 SYGVNS come from the germline V gene. The DNA for the CDR3 is TGTGCCAGCAGTGATCAAAAGGATGGGGGGGCTCGGGAGACCCAGTACTTC. Protein product: CASSDQKDGGARETQYF.

The chain is built from TRBV5-1 and TRBJ1-1; no clear D. The germline V and J ends were trimmed by 4 bases and 2 bases, with 15 bases remaining between them. Germline CDR1 is SGHRS and CDR2 is YFSETQ. The CDR3 extends over 15 amino acids. CDR3 sequence: CASSALGDINTEAFF. CDR3 in DNA: TGCGCCAGCAGCGCCCTGGGTGATATCAACACTGAAGCTTTCTTT.

This chain links TRBV2 with TRBJ2-6; D perhaps matches TRBD2 (6 bases). Trimming removed 3 bases from V and 0 bases from J, with 9 bases in between. The CDR3 extends over 16 amino acids. Germline V CDR1 and CDR2: SNHLY, FYNNEI. The DNA for the CDR3 is TGTGCCAGCAGTGAGATAGCGGTCTCTGGGGCCAACGTCCTGACTTTC. It codes for CASSEIAVSGANVLTF.

This clonotype was seen ten or more times. The V gene is TRBV5-1, the J gene TRBJ2-1; D might be TRBD2 (5 bases). The CDR3 runs to 13 residues. Per germline, CDR1 SGHRS and CDR2 YFSETQ. Trimming shortened V by 4 bases and J by 10 bases, and 15 bases separated the two germline ends. CDR3 region: CASSQEVGWEQFF. CDR3 sequence (DNA): TGCGCCAGCAGCCAGGAGGTGGGGTGGGAGCAGTTCTTC.

This clonotype was picked up a small number of times. The chain carries TRBV4-2 and TRBJ1-5; D gene uncertain. Trimming cost V 0 bases and J 5 bases, with 8 bases left between them. CDR3 size: 14 residues. Germline V gene sequence: CDR1 LGHNA, CDR2 YNFKEQ. Here the CDR3 reads CASSQDQVHQPQHF. The CDR3 nucleotides are TGTGCCAGCAGCCAAGACCAGGTCCATCAGCCCCAGCATTTT.

This clonotype was seen only a few times. The V call is TRBV7-2, the J call TRBJ1-2; no clear D gene. Trimming took off 1 base at V and 8 bases at J, with 11 bases between the two ends. The CDR3 runs 13 residues. Germline values: CDR1 SGHTA, CDR2 FQGNSA. CDR3 sequence: CASSLGGKSGYTF. The DNA for the CDR3 is TGTGCCAGCAGCTTAGGAGGGAAGAGCGGCTACACCTTC. Combining the CDR3 with reference TRBV7-2 and TRBJ1-2 gives the whole variable domain GAGVSQSPSNKVTEKGKDVELRCDPISGHTALYWYRQSLGQGLEFLIYFQGNSAPDKSGLPSDRFSAERTGGSVSTLTIQRTQQEDSAVYLCASSLGGKSGYTFGSGTRLTVV.

This clonotype occurred a few times. V usage is TRBV27 and J usage is TRBJ2-7; 9 nucleotides agree with TRBD1. This CDR3 is built from 15 residues. CDR1 is MNHEY and CDR2 is SMNVEV in the germline V gene (reference sequence). With V trimmed by 1 base and J by 4 bases, 5 bases remained unmatched. For the CDR3, the DNA is TGTGCCAGCAGTTTATTGAGACAGGGGGAATACGAGCAGTACTTC. Protein product: CASSLLRQGEYEQYF.

The chain joins TRBV12-3 or TRBV12-4 to TRBJ1-5, with TRBD1 matching 8 bases. After removal of 3 bases from V and 5 bases from J, the junction contained 9 bases not matched to a gene. The CDR3 is 16 amino acids. CDR3 loop: CASSFTDREKDQPQHF. For the CDR3, the DNA is TGTGCCAGCAGTTTCACGGACAGGGAAAAGGATCAGCCCCAGCATTTT.

This clonotype was seen only a few times. The CDR3 loop is CASSERRVAGANVLTF. The CDR3 DNA follows: TGTGCCAGCAGTGAAAGAAGAGTAGCCGGGGCCAACGTCCTGACTTTC. The chain employs TRBV6-1 and TRBJ2-6, with D unclear. The CDR3 runs 16 residues. The germline V and J ends were trimmed by 2 bases and 4 bases, with 12 bases remaining between them. Germline V lookup: CDR1 MNHNS, CDR2 SASEGT.

This clonotype was picked up many times. The chain recombines TRBV7-6 with TRBJ1-1; no firm D call. The V end was cut by 1 base, the J end by 1 base, with 10 bases between. The CDR3 is 15 amino acids. In germline, CDR1 is SGHVS, CDR2 FNYEAQ. CDR3 sequence: CASSLVPTGNTEAFF. The DNA for the CDR3 is TGTGCCAGCAGCTTAGTTCCGACGGGGAACACTGAAGCTTTCTTT.

The chain carries TRBV29-1 and TRBJ2-1, with D perhaps TRBD2 (5 bases). Trimming cost V 6 bases and J 0 bases, with 12 bases left between them. Germline V lookup: CDR1 SQVTM, CDR2 ANQGSEA. The CDR3 consists of 14 residues. CDR3 DNA: TGCAGCGTCGCTGACTACCTCTCCTACAATGAGCAGTTCTTC. Encoded protein: CSVADYLSYNEQFF.

V gene TRBV27 combines with J gene TRBJ1-2, with 9 bases identical to TRBD1. CDR3 length: 14 amino acids. V gave up 5 bases and J gave up 4 bases; unmatched junction bases: 5. Germline V CDR1 and CDR2: MNHEY, SMNVEV (reference sequence). The CDR3 sequence is CASSTKTGGYGYTF. Here the CDR3 DNA reads TGTGCCAGCAGTACTAAGACAGGGGGCTATGGCTACACCTTC.

This clonotype has a count of ten or more. V gene TRBV7-9 combines with J gene TRBJ2-7, with D unclear. V was cut by 3 bases and J by 3 bases, with 9 bases left in between. Germline V gene sequence: CDR1 SEHNR, CDR2 FQNEAQ (reference sequence). The CDR3 has 13 residues. CDR3 protein: CASSLSSNYEQYF. The CDR3 nucleotides are TGTGCCAGCAGCTTGTCCAGCAACTACGAGCAGTACTTC. The full variable domain, with the rest looked up from reference TRBV7-9 and TRBJ2-7, is DTGVSQNPRHKITKRGQNVTFRCDPISEHNRLYWYRQTLGQGPEFLTYFQNEAQLEKSRLLSDRFSAERPKGSFSTLEIQRTEQGDSAMYLCASSLSSNYEQYFGPGTRLTVT.

This clonotype was counted between two and nine times. The rearrangement uses TRBV19 and TRBJ2-7; TRBD2 matches at 10 bases. The CDR3 is 14 amino acids. The trim removed 8 bases at V and 5 bases at J, leaving 9 bases unmatched. Germline V gene data show CDR1 as LNHDA and CDR2 as SQIVND (reference sequence). In DNA, the CDR3 is TGTGCCAGTTGCTCACCGGGGACTAGCGACGAGCAGTACTTC. As protein: CASCSPGTSDEQYF.

This clonotype was recorded at least ten times. The chain carries TRBV29-1 and TRBJ2-3; no definite D call. The CDR3 runs to 12 residues. Germline V gives CDR1 SQVTM, CDR2 ANQGSEA. The V gene lost 2 bases and the J gene lost 7 bases, with 10 bases spanning the gap. The CDR3: CSVEREGNTQYF. CDR3 DNA sequence: TGCAGCGTTGAAAGGGAAGGAAATACGCAGTATTTT.

This clonotype was picked up many times. The chain is built from TRBV7-3 and TRBJ2-1; 7 nucleotides match TRBD2. With 2 bases clipped from V and 0 bases from J, the junction kept 10 bases outside the gene matches. Germline values: CDR1 SGHTA, CDR2 FQGTGA. This CDR3 has 18 amino acids. CDR3 in DNA: TGTGCCAGCAGCTTATGGGGTAGCGGGCTTGACTCCTACAATGAGCAGTTCTTC. This gives the protein CASSLWGSGLDSYNEQFF.

The sample holds many counts of this clonotype. V usage is TRBV25-1 and J usage is TRBJ2-1, with D possibly being TRBD2 (5 bases). CDR1 is MGHDK and CDR2 is SYGVNS in the germline V gene. Trimming took off 3 bases at V and 9 bases at J, with 12 bases between the two ends. This CDR3 comprises 13 residues. The DNA of the CDR3 is TGTGCCAGCAGTGACCCCCCTGGGAGTGAGCAGTTCTTC. Amino acids: CASSDPPGSEQFF.

In its sample, this clonotype was seen many times. The rearrangement uses TRBV5-1 and TRBJ2-2; no firm D call. Looked up from germline, CDR1 is SGHRS and CDR2 is YFSETQ. The CDR3 consists of 12 residues. V gave up 4 bases and J gave up 10 bases, with 11 bases separating them. CDR3 nucleotide sequence: TGCGCCAGCAGCGAACAGAACACGGAGCTGTTTTTT. It codes for CASSEQNTELFF.

This clonotype has ten or more counts. This chain connects TRBV20-1 to TRBJ2-3, with D perhaps TRBD1 or TRBD2 (6 bases each). With 6 bases removed from V and 9 bases from J, the gap between germline ends came to 13 bases. CDR3 size: 11 residues. Germline CDR1 and CDR2: DFQATT and SNEGSKA (reference sequence). CDR3 region: CSARGGLTQYF. The CDR3, as DNA: TGCAGTGCCCGAGGGGGGTTGACGCAGTATTTT.